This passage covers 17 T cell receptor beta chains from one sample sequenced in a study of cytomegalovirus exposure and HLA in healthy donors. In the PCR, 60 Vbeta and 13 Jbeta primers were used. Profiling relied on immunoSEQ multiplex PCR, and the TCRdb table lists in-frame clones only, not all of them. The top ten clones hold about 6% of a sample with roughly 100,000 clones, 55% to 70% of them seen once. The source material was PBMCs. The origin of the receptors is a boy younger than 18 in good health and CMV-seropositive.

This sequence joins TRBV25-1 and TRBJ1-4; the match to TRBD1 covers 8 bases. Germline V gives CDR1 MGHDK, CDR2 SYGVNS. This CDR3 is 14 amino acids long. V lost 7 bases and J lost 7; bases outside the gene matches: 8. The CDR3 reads CASTDRETSEKLFF. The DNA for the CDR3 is TGTGCCAGCACGGACAGGGAAACATCTGAAAAACTGTTTTTT.

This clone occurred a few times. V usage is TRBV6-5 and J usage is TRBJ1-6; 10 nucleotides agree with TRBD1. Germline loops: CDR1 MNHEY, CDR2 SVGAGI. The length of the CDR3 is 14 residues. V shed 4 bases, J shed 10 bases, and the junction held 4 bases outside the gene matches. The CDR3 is CASSFPGQGSPLHF. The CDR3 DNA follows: TGTGCCAGCAGTTTCCCGGGACAGGGGTCACCCCTCCACTTT.

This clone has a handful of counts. CDR3 sequence (DNA): TGTGCCAGCCTAGGGAGCGGGAGACCAGATACGCAGTATTTT. It is translated as CASLGSGRPDTQYF. This rearrangement joins TRBV6-5 to TRBJ2-3; 8 bases fit TRBD2. This CDR3 has 14 residues. From germline, CDR1 is MNHEY and CDR2 SVGAGI. The ends lost 8 bases at V and 4 bases at J; junction bases unmatched: 8.

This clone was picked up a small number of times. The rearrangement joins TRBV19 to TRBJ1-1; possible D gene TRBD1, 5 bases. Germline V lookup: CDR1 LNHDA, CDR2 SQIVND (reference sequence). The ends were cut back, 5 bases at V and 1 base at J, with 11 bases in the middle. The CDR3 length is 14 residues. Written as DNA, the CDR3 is TGTGCCAGTAGTGCGGGACGGGAGAACACTGAAGCTTTCTTT. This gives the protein CASSAGRENTEAFF. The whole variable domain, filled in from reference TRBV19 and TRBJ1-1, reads DGGITQSPKYLFRKEGQNVTLSCEQNLNHDAMYWYRQDPGQGLRLIYYSQIVNDFQKGDIAEGYSVSREKKESFPLTVTSAQKNPTAFYLCASSAGRENTEAFFGQGTRLTVV.

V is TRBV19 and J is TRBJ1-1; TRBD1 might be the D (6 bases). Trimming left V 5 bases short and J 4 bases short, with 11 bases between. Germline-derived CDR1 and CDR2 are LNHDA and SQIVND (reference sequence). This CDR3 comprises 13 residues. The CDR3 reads CASSGTLLTEAFF. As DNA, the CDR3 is TGTGCCAGTAGTGGGACACTCCTCACTGAAGCTTTCTTT.

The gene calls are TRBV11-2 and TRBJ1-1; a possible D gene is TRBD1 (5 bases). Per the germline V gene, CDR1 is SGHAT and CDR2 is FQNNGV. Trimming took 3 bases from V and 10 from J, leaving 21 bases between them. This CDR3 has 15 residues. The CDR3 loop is CASSFLPDPGKRAFF. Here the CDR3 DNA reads TGTGCCAGCAGCTTCCTGCCGGACCCAGGGAAACGAGCTTTCTTT.

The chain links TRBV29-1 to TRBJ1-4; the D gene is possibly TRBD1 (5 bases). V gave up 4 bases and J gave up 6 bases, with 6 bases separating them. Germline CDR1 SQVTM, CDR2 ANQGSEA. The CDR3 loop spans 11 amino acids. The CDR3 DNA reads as TGCAGCGTTGCCAGGGATGAAAAACTGTTTTTT. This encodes CSVARDEKLFF.

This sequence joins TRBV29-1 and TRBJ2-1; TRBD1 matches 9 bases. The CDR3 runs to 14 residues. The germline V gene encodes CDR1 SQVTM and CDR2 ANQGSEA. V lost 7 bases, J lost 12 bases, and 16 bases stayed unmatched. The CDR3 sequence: CSAGQGGRGGGQFF. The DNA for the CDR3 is TGCAGCGCGGGACAGGGAGGACGTGGAGGCGGGCAGTTCTTC.

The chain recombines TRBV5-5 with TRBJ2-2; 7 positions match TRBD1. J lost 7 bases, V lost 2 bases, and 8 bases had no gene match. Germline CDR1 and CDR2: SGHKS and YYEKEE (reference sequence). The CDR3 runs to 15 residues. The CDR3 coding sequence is TGTGCCAGCAGCTTAATGGGACAGTCTCTCGGGGAGCTGTTTTTT. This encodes CASSLMGQSLGELFF.

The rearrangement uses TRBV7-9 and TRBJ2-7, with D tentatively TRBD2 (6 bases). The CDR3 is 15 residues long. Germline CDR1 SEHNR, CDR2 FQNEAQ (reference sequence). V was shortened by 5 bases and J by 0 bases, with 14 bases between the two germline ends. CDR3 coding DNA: TGTGCCAGCAGCCCGGACTACCTTAGCTCCTACGAGCAGTACTTC. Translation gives CASSPDYLSSYEQYF.

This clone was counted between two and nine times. The CDR3 is CASRLTGGTEAFF. The CDR3 DNA reads as TGTGCCAGCAGGCTCACAGGGGGGACTGAAGCTTTCTTT. The chain joins TRBV27 to TRBJ1-1, with 8 bases lining up with TRBD1. Trimming cost V 6 bases and J 5 bases; bases outside gene matches: 5. Germline lookup yields CDR1 MNHEY and CDR2 SMNVEV (reference sequence). The CDR3 has 13 residues.

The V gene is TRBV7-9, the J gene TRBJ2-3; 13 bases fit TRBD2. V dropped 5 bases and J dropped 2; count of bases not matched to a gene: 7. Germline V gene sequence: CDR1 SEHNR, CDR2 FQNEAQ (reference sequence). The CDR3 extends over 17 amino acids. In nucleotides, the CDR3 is TGTGCCAGCAGCCCTAGACTAGCGGGGGGCCCCACAGATACGCAGTATTTT. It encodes CASSPRLAGGPTDTQYF.

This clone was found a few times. CDR3 amino acids: CASSLQPIGDTDTQYF. CDR3 nucleotides: TGCGCCAGCAGCCTTCAACCCATCGGTGACACAGATACGCAGTATTTT. This chain uses TRBV4-1 with TRBJ2-3; the D is unclear. Germline CDR1 reads MGHRA; CDR2 reads YSYEKL. The CDR3 has 16 residues. Trimming shortened V by 4 bases and J by 2 bases, and 16 bases separated the two germline ends.

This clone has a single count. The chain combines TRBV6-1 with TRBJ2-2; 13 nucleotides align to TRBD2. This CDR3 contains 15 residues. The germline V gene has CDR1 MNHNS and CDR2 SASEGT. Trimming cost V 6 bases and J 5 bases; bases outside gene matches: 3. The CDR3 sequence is CASRGLAGRTGELFF. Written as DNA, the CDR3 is TGTGCCAGCAGGGGACTAGCGGGAAGGACCGGGGAGCTGTTTTTT.

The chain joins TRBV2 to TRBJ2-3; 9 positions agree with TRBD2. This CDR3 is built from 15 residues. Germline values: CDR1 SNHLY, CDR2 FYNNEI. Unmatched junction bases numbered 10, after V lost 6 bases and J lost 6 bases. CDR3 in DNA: TGTGCCAGCAGAGCGACTAGCGGACCTGCGGATACGCAGTATTTT. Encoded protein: CASRATSGPADTQYF.

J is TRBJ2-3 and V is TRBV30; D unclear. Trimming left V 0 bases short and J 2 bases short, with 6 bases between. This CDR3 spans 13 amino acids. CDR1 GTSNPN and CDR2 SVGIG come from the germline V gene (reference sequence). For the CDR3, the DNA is TGTGCCTGGAGTGTGGGCTTCACAGATACGCAGTATTTT. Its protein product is CAWSVGFTDTQYF.

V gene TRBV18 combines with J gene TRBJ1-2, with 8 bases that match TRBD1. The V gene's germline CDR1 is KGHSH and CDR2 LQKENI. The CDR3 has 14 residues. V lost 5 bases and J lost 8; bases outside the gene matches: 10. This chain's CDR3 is CASSADRAAGGYTF. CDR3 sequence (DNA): TGTGCCAGCTCAGCGGACAGGGCCGCTGGGGGCTACACCTTC.